The rows below give T cell receptor beta chains drawn from one sample of a study of T-cell memory formation after mild COVID-19. TCRdb called the 5' RACE reads again in MiXCR, with one record for every CDR3 protein. The sample lists 250,000 or so distinct CDR3 sequences; 15% to 20% were seen once. The sequenced sample was PBMCs or a T cell subset sorted from them (not recorded which). The receptors derive from a man aged 18-30 years who had mild COVID-19 (a few samples of this study predate the infection). Cell type and time point are not known. Both conserved end residues are part of each CDR3. The D gene is left open where the match is weak. Clone size, where shown, is once, few, many, or a class for clones that have expanded.

J	V	size	D	CDR3	DNA
TRBJ1-5	TRBV19	NA	NA	CASSIWQDNQPQHF	TGTGCCAGTAGTATTTGGCAGGACAATCAGCCCCAGCATTTT
TRBJ1-1	TRBV12-5	few	TRBD1	CASGLGRGDPEAFF	TGTGCTAGTGGTTTGGGCAGGGGGGATCCCGAAGCTTTCTTT
TRBJ1-1	TRBV5-1	NA	NA	CASSLGWVNTEAFF	TGCGCCAGCAGCTTGGGGTGGGTGAACACTGAAGCTTTCTTT
TRBJ2-7	TRBV5-6	many	TRBD2	CASSGGGAYEQYF	TGTGCCAGCAGCGGCGGGGGGGCTTACGAGCAGTACTTC
TRBJ1-2	TRBV9	many	NA	CASTRGPLYGYTF	TGTGCCAGCACCCGAGGACCGCTTTATGGCTACACCTTC
TRBJ2-7	TRBV20-1	many	NA	CSFSIGSYEQYF	TGCAGCTTCAGTATTGGTTCCTACGAGCAGTACTTC
TRBJ1-2	TRBV5-1	NA	NA	CASRRDNLLAGGGYTF	TGCGCCAGCAGACGGGACAATTTACTAGCCGGAGGTGGCTACACCTTC
TRBJ1-1	TRBV4-3	few	NA	CASSQQGMNTEAFF	TGCGCCAGCAGTCAGCAGGGGATGAACACTGAAGCTTTCTTT
TRBJ1-3	TRBV15	NA	NA	CATSRDYSTIYF	TGTGCCACCAGCAGAGATTACAGCACCATATATTTT
TRBJ2-5	TRBV7-9	few	TRBD1	CASSSRDRGLEETQYF	TGTGCCAGCAGCTCCCGGGACAGGGGTCTTGAAGAGACCCAGTACTTC
TRBJ2-5	TRBV20-1	few	NA	CSARGGVETQYF	TGCAGTGCTAGAGGGGGGGTGGAGACCCAGTACTTC